This TCR beta chain was documented in a study of T cell responses to AZD1222 COVID-19 vaccine. TCRdb's table, derived via immunoSEQ multiplex PCR, lists solely in-frame clones and lacks some. In the table there are 120,000 or so clones, over 85% of which are singletons. Trimming took 3 bases from V and 7 from J, leaving 15 bases between them. Germline CDR1 reads KGHSH; CDR2 reads LQKENI. The CDR3 has 15 amino acids. The chain is built from TRBV18 and TRBJ1-4; maybe TRBD1 (6 bases). Sequencing used peripheral blood, obtained 28 days after the second AZD1222 dose. This receptor was taken from an adult who received the AZD1222 COVID-19 vaccine. The CDR3 DNA is TGTGCCAGCTCACCGCGGGACTCAGGGGTTGAAAAACTGTTTTTT. Amino acid sequence: CASSPRDSGVEKLFF.